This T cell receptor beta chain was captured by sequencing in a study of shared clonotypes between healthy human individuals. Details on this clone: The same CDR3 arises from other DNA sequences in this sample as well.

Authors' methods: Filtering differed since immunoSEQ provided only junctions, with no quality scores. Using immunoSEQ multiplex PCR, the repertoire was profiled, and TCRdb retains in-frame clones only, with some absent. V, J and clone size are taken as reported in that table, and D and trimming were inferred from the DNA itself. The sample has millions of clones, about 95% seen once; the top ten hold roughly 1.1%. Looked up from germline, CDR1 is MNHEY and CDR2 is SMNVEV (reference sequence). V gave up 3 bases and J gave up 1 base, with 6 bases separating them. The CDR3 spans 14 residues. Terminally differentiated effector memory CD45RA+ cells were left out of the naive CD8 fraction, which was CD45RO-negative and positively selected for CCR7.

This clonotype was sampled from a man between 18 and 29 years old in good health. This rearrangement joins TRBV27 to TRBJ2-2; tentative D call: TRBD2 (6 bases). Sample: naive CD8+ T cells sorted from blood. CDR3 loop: CASSLGLNTGELFF. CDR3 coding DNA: TGTGCCAGCAGTTTGGGACTGAACACCGGGGAGCTGTTTTTT.